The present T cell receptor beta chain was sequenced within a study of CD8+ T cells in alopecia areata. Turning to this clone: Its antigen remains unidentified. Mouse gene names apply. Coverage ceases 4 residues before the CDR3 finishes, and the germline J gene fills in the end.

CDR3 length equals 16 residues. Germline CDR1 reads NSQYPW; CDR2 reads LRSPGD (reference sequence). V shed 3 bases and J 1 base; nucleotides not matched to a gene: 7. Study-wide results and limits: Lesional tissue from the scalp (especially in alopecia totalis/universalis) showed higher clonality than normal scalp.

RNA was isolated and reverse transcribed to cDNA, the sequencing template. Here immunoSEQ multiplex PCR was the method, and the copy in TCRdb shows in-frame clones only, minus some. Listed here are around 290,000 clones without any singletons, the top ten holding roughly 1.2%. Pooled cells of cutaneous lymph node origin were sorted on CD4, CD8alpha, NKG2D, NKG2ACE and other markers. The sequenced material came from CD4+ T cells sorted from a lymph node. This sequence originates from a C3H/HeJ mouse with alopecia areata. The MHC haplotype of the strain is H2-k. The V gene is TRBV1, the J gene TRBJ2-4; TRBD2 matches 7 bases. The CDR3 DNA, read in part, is TGCACCTGCAGTGCGCCCCGGACTGGAGGTCAAAAC. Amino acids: CTCSAPRTGGQN. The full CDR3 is CTCSAPRTGGQNTLYF.